This TCR beta chain was observed in a study of T cells in Graves' hyperthyroidism and ophthalmopathy. General study points: In blood, most of the thyroid clonotypes expanded above 0.001 were also present.

About this clonotype itself: The antigen remains undetermined.

What was amplified from RNA transcripts were TCR beta CDR3 regions. RT-PCR in the first round (using the HTBI primer set) targeted the TCR CDR3. MiXCR was run by TCRdb on the multiplex PCR reads, yielding one entry per CDR3 protein. The sample shows about 560,000 distinct CDR3 sequences, 15% to 18% of them seen only once. Thyroid ultrasound, orbital computed tomography, clinical symptoms, and serum thyroxine and TRAb underpinned diagnoses. The PBMCs were sourced from fresh peripheral blood (approximately 10 ml). The CDR3 spans 13 residues. The V end lost 8 bases, the J end lost 0 bases, and 8 bases lay between the germline ends. CDR1 and CDR2 from the germline V gene are MDHEN and SYDVKM.

The TCR was taken from a woman in her 30s with Graves' hyperthyroidism. The specimen sequenced was blood. The chain links TRBV28 to TRBJ1-3; no reliable D call. The CDR3 protein is CASSVYSGNTIYF. The CDR3 region has the DNA TGTGCCAGCTCTGTATACTCTGGAAACACCATATATTTT.